The sequence of this T cell receptor beta chain was determined in a study of a mutant IDH1 vaccine in newly diagnosed glioma. This CDR3 is built from 17 residues. Germline V lookup: CDR1 MNHNS, CDR2 SASEGT. The V and J ends lost 0 bases and 8 bases, in that order; junction bases with no gene match: 13. Regarding time point: week 35, safety follow-up. The study gave 300 ug of mutant IDH1 20-mer peptide per vaccine dose, with topical imiquimod. In the case of this clone: Antigen unknown.

Profiled with immunoSEQ multiplex PCR; TCRdb holds only in-frame clones, not every one. In the table there are 53,000 or so clones, roughly 80% of which are singletons. The gene calls are TRBV6-1 and TRBJ1-2; 9 nucleotides agree with TRBD1. This receptor was taken from a man between 40 and 49 years old with glioma. The input for sequencing was PBMCs, taken from a glioma patient whose treatment included an IDH1 peptide vaccine. The CDR3 protein is CASSEALFVYRGQGYTF. The CDR3 nucleotides read TGTGCCAGCAGTGAAGCGCTATTTGTATACAGGGGGCAAGGCTACACCTTC.